This passage covers 2 T cell receptor beta chains from one sample sequenced in a study of blood T cell repertoires in COVID-19. The protocol was immunoSEQ multiplex PCR, while the TCRdb copy is restricted to in-frame clones and leaves out a portion. The repertoire holds tens of thousands of clones, over 80% seen once, with approximately 15% in the top ten. Sequenced: peripheral blood. These receptor sequences come from a woman of 80 years or more with active or convalescent COVID-19.

The CDR3: CASSTITGGTEAFF. DNA of the CDR3: TGTGCCAGCAGCACGATAACAGGGGGCACTGAAGCTTTCTTT. The chain couples TRBV7-9 to TRBJ1-1, with 8 positions matching TRBD1. With 5 bases clipped from V and 4 bases from J, the junction kept 6 bases outside the gene matches. Germline CDR1 is SEHNR and CDR2 is FQNEAQ (reference sequence). The CDR3 has 14 amino acids.

The chain employs TRBV27 and TRBJ1-1, with 9 bases matching TRBD1. CDR3 length: 15 amino acids. Germline V CDR1 and CDR2: MNHEY, SMNVEV (reference sequence). J gave up 1 base and V 5 bases, and 5 bases lay outside the gene matches. CDR3 protein: CASSRTGGGNTEAFF. CDR3 nucleotides: TGTGCCAGCAGTCGCACAGGGGGCGGGAACACTGAAGCTTTCTTT.